This TCR beta chain was sequenced in a study of T cell clonality in common variable immunodeficiency. This clone appeared many times. The antigen is unknown. The read is 3 residues too short to cover the CDR3 end, so that end is filled in from the germline J gene. Study-wide results and limits: CVID subjects showed higher TCRbeta clonality than healthy controls.

The data were produced by immunoSEQ multiplex PCR, yet TCRdb's version contains in-frame clones alone and is incomplete. This repertoire lists some 28,000 clones without singletons; approximately 13% sits in the top ten. Most patients and controls had Caucasian heritage. CDR3 length: 13 amino acids. The germline V gene encodes CDR1 ENHRY and CDR2 SYGVKD. V was trimmed by 6 bases and J by 7 bases, leaving 15 bases between them. The sequence was obtained from a person aged 18 to 75 in good health. V usage is TRBV10-3 and J usage is TRBJ1-2; a weak D match, TRBD1 (5 bases). Sequenced material: peripheral blood mononuclear cells. The CDR3 spells CAIRVLRDGGYTF. CDR3 DNA (partial): TGTGCCATCAGGGTCCTCAGGGATGGTGGC.